The 8 T cell receptor beta chains listed next were all sequenced from one sample in a study of blood T cell repertoires in COVID-19. Libraries were prepared by immunoSEQ multiplex PCR; TCRdb keeps only in-frame clonotypes and omits some of them. Of 100,000 or so clones listed, around 84% were seen once; the top ten hold 1.5% to 2%. The sequenced sample was peripheral blood. Receptors originate from a woman in her seventies with active or convalescent COVID-19.

V gene TRBV29-1 combines with J gene TRBJ1-3; D is undetermined. With 3 bases removed from V and 3 bases from J, the gap between germline ends came to 18 bases. Germline V gene data show CDR1 as SQVTM and CDR2 as ANQGSEA. The CDR3 totals 16 residues. This chain's CDR3 is CSVDRSGYGGGNTIYF. The CDR3 DNA follows: TGCAGCGTTGATCGGAGTGGGTATGGAGGTGGAAACACCATATATTTT.

The rearrangement uses TRBV2 and TRBJ2-7; D possibly corresponds to TRBD2 (5 bases). This CDR3 is 12 amino acids long. Deletions cut 6 bases from V and 4 bases from J, with 10 bases between. The germline gives CDR1 SNHLY, CDR2 FYNNEI. The CDR3: CASSVRGYEQYF. The CDR3 DNA sequence: TGTGCCAGCAGCGTCAGAGGGTACGAGCAGTACTTC. Complete variable domain (other parts from reference TRBV2 and TRBJ2-7): EPEVTQTPSHQVTQMGQEVILRCVPISNHLYFYWYRQILGQKVEFLVSFYNNEISEKSEIFDDQFSVERPDGSNFTLKIRSTKLEDSAMYFCASSVRGYEQYFGPGTRLTVT.

This clone appeared once. CDR3 in amino acids: CAWSDQGAARKLFF. CDR3 in DNA: TGTGCCTGGAGTGATCAGGGGGCGGCCCGAAAACTGTTTTTT. J is TRBJ1-4 and V is TRBV30; TRBD1 agrees at 8 bases. The V and J ends lost 1 base and 10 bases, in that order; junction bases with no gene match: 8. This CDR3 is built from 14 residues. Per germline, CDR1 GTSNPN and CDR2 SVGIG (reference sequence).

This chain joins TRBV12-2 and TRBJ1-6. TRBV12-2 is a listed pseudogene. The CDR3 runs to 20 residues. The CDR3 reads CASRSTGGADHALYNSPLHF. For the CDR3, the DNA is TGTGCAAGTCGCTCAACAGGAGGGGCGGATCATGCGCTATATAATTCACCCCTCCACTTT.

This clone was recorded only once. The chain couples TRBV7-2 to TRBJ1-2; 9 positions agree with TRBD1. The CDR3 spans 14 residues. Per germline, CDR1 SGHTA and CDR2 FQGNSA. V trimming: 4 bases; J trimming: 8 bases; junction bases outside the gene matches: 8. The CDR3 DNA sequence: TGTGCCAGCAGCTGGGGACAGGGAGTAGGGGGCTACACCTTC. Its translation is CASSWGQGVGGYTF.

A few counts support this clone. The genes are TRBV20-1 and TRBJ1-1; D is unclear. This CDR3 has 13 amino acids. CDR1 is DFQATT and CDR2 is SNEGSKA in the germline V gene (reference sequence). V lost 3 bases, J lost 1 base, and 9 bases lay in between. CDR3 amino acids: CSASNTQNTEAFF. The CDR3 DNA sequence: TGCAGTGCTAGTAACACCCAGAACACTGAAGCTTTCTTT.

V and J are TRBV5-1 and TRBJ2-7, with 10 bases identical to TRBD1. V lost 7 bases to trimming and J lost 2 bases; unmatched junction nucleotides: 6. There are 14 residues in the CDR3. Germline loops: CDR1 SGHRS, CDR2 YFSETQ. CDR3 loop: CASGLGQGAYEQYF. CDR3 nucleotides: TGCGCCAGCGGCCTAGGACAGGGGGCCTACGAGCAGTACTTC.

The chain is built from TRBV6-5 and TRBJ1-2; no definite D call. Germline V lookup: CDR1 MNHEY, CDR2 SVGAGI. V lost 6 bases, J lost 4 bases, and 18 bases lay in between. The CDR3 has 15 residues. CDR3: CASRRLAGVGYGYTF. DNA for the CDR3: TGTGCCAGCAGACGCTTAGCGGGCGTCGGCTATGGCTACACCTTC.